This T cell receptor (beta chain) was captured in a study of blood T cell repertoires in COVID-19. Overall study context: Acute-phase and convalescent COVID-19 samples originated in the United States, Italy and Spain. In each case, the material was cDNA or gDNA derived from T cells, B-cell-depleted T cells, or PBMCs.

Per the germline V gene, CDR1 is LNHDA and CDR2 is SQIVND (reference sequence). The CDR3 is 13 residues long. Trimming took off 7 bases at V and 6 bases at J, with 13 bases between the two ends. Libraries were prepared by immunoSEQ multiplex PCR; TCRdb keeps only in-frame clonotypes and omits some of them. The sample shows 450,000 to 500,000 clones, less than 90% of them seen only once. Grouping used clinical history reported by participants in a survey and questionnaire. Material: PBMCs or T cells enriched from blood (not recorded which). This receptor was taken from a woman in her fifties or sixties who had recovered from COVID-19. V is TRBV19 and J is TRBJ2-4; D perhaps matches TRBD2 (5 bases). For the CDR3, the DNA is TGTGCCAGTAACCCAAAAGGACTAAACATTCAGTACTTC. It codes for CASNPKGLNIQYF. Full variable domain (missing parts from reference TRBV19 and TRBJ2-4): DGGITQSPKYLFRKEGQNVTLSCEQNLNHDAMYWYRQDPGQGLRLIYYSQIVNDFQKGDIAEGYSVSREKKESFPLTVTSAQKNPTAFYLCASNPKGLNIQYFGAGTRLSVL.